The 7 T cell receptor beta chains below were found in one sample sequenced in a study of blood T cell repertoires in COVID-19. Repertoires were generated with immunoSEQ multiplex PCR, while TCRdb's copy carries only in-frame clones and drops some. The table has some 100,000 clones, nearly 90% seen once. Input material: peripheral blood. Every receptor here comes from a woman older than 75 with active COVID-19.

The rearrangement links TRBV27 to TRBJ2-1; 10 bases align to TRBD2. Germline trimming cut 7 bases from V and 8 bases from J; bases unmatched to any gene: 11. The CDR3 has 15 amino acids. Germline V lookup: CDR1 MNHEY, CDR2 SMNVEV (reference sequence). CDR3 DNA sequence: TGTGCCAGCACGGCTAGCGGGAGACCCCTCGATGAGCAGTTCTTC. Residues: CASTASGRPLDEQFF.

The V gene is TRBV28, the J gene TRBJ2-7; D unclear. CDR1 and CDR2 from the germline V gene are MDHEN and SYDVKM. The length of the CDR3 is 13 residues. V lost 5 bases to trimming and J lost 7 bases, with 15 bases between them. The CDR3 coding sequence is TGTGCCAGCAGTCCCCCTGCGACCGGGGAGCAGTACTTC. Translating gives CASSPPATGEQYF.

The chain couples TRBV9 to TRBJ1-3, with TRBD1 matching over 9 bases. Looked up from germline, CDR1 is SGDLS and CDR2 is YYNGEE. Trimming took 4 bases from V and 0 from J; bases not matched to a gene: 2. This CDR3 is 15 amino acids long. CDR3 residues: CASSTTGGSGNTIYF. The CDR3 bases are TGTGCCAGCAGCACGACAGGGGGCTCTGGAAACACCATATATTTT.

This clone appeared once. The chain combines TRBV7-2 with TRBJ2-3; D uncertain. V was shortened by 5 bases and J by 8 bases, with 11 bases between the two germline ends. The CDR3 spans 12 residues. Germline V CDR1 and CDR2: SGHTA, FQGNSA. CDR3 nucleotides: TGTGCCAGCAGCCCATCTAGTCGTACGCAGTATTTT. Its protein product is CASSPSSRTQYF.

The chain has TRBV2 and TRBJ1-1, with D possibly matching TRBD1 (5 bases). The V end was cut by 4 bases, the J end by 0 bases, with 6 bases between. CDR1 is SNHLY, CDR2 FYNNEI, per germline. The CDR3 length is 13 residues. The CDR3 sequence: CASSGQMNTEAFF. Here the CDR3 DNA reads TGTGCCAGCAGTGGACAGATGAACACTGAAGCTTTCTTT.

This clone was observed a single time. The gene calls are TRBV28 and TRBJ2-5; 10 bases are a match to TRBD1. CDR1 is MDHEN and CDR2 is SYDVKM in the germline V gene. The J segment lost 5 bases and the V segment lost 11 bases, leaving 11 bases of the junction unmatched. The CDR3 totals 14 residues. The CDR3 loop reads CAGSRQGAWETQYF. CDR3 nucleotide sequence: TGTGCCGGGTCCAGACAGGGGGCTTGGGAGACCCAGTACTTC.

The chain links TRBV11-2 to TRBJ1-2; 11 bases fit TRBD1. The CDR3 sequence is 15 residues long. CDR1 and CDR2 (germline): SGHAT, FQNNGV. Unmatched junction bases numbered 4, after V lost 5 bases and J lost 2 bases. Here the CDR3 reads CASSTGQGANYGYTF. The DNA for the CDR3 is TGTGCCAGCAGCACCGGACAGGGGGCGAACTATGGCTACACCTTC.